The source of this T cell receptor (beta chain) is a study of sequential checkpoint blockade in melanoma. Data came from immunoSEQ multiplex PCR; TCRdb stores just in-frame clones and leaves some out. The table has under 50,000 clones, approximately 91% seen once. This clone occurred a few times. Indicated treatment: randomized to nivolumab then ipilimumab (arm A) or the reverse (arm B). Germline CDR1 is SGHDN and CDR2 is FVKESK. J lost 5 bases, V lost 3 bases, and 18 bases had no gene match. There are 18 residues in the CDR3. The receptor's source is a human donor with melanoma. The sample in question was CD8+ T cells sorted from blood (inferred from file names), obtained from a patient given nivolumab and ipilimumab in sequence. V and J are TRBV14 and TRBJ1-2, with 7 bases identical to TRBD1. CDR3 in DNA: TGTGCCAGCAGCCACAGGGGGAACAGAGACGAGGGGGAGTATGGCTACACCTTC. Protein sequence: CASSHRGNRDEGEYGYTF.